This TCR beta chain was profiled in a study of OX40 agonist ivuxolimab in advanced cancers. Across the whole study: At 0.01 to 10 mg/kg, ivuxolimab was administered intravenously to patients every 2 weeks.

Germline V lookup: CDR1 MGHRA, CDR2 YSYEKL. The V and J ends lost 6 bases and 2 bases, in that order; junction bases with no gene match: 6. The CDR3 extends over 15 amino acids. Only in-frame clones appear in the TCRdb table, and some are missing; sequencing was by immunoSEQ multiplex PCR. Of tens of thousands of clones listed, around nine tenths are singletons. The clonotype originates from an adult with an advanced solid tumor such as melanoma, head and neck, liver or kidney cancer. The material sequenced was CD4+ or CD8+ T cells sorted from blood, taken in a trial of the OX40 agonist ivuxolimab. The rearrangement uses TRBV4-1 and TRBJ2-2; 7 nucleotides match TRBD1. The CDR3 here is CASRLTGTNTGELFF. CDR3 DNA sequence: TGCGCCAGCAGGCTGACAGGGACAAACACCGGGGAGCTGTTTTTT.